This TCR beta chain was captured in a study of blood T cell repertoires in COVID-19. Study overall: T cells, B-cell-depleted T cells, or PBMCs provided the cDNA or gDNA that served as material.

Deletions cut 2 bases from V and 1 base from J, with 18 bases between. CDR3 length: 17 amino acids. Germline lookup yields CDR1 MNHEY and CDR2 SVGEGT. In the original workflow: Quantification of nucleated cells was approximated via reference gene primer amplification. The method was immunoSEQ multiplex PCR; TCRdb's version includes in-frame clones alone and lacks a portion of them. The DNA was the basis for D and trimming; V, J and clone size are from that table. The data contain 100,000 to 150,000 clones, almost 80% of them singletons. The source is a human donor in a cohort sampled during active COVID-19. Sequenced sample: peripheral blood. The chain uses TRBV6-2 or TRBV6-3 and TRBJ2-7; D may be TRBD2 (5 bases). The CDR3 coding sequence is TGTGCCAGCAGTTACCCCCTCGGAGAGCTAGCTTCCTACGAGCAGTACTTC. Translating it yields CASSYPLGELASYEQYF.